The sequence of this T cell receptor beta chain was determined in a study of cytomegalovirus exposure and HLA in healthy donors (dated 2017 in TCRdb). Study-level background: An earlier analysis of 587 of the donors reported roughly 300 Gb of sequence data and 90 million to 120 million unique TCR beta sequences obtained from around 190 million T cells. Approximately 310 gigabases of sequencing data and 80 million or so unique TCR sequences were included in an early release covering over 600 HLA-typed donors. Of the roughly 400 genotyped donors, 65% to 90% fell in the genetic ancestry cluster associated with self-reported Caucasian donors. The study aimed to test whether cataloging public T cell receptors could reveal signatures of past pathogen exposure. The study used immunosequencing to profile the T cell repertoires of more than 650 subjects and linked those repertoires to cytomegalovirus serostatus. Along with the roughly 670-subject first cohort, a separate validation cohort of over a hundred different subjects was used. High-throughput TCR immunosequencing, statistical association of individual TCRs with disease status, and machine learning were combined to predict cytomegalovirus infection status. A later analysis re-analyzed previously published TCR beta repertoires from several hundred donors and added high-resolution HLA genotyping to study TCR occurrence patterns. Rather than using new phenotypic data, the later analysis identified candidate immune exposures from TCR beta sequences and from how often those sequences occurred across donors. An earlier analysis of several hundred of the donors used high-throughput TCR beta sequencing to judge whether each TCR beta V gene segment behaved as functional or pseudogenic. Donor age, sex, ethnicity and CMV serostatus were compiled alongside the repertoire data. A later genetic analysis used genome-wide SNP genotypes for about 55% of the 666 donors, treating that subset as a discovery cohort. All discovery cohort repertoires had been generated on a single sequencing platform. Class I and class II HLA loci were covered by the typing at four-digit resolution. The number of typed donors differed by locus: 629-630 for A, B, C, DRB1 and DQB1; approximately 540 for DQA1; about 600 for DPA1; and about 470 for DPB1. Several DR-DQ haplotypes were treated as single units for association and clustering because of strong linkage in the cohort. On average, about 240,000 unique TCR beta nucleotide sequences were sequenced per donor among 300 to 500 genotyped donors of the cohort, with 15% to 20% of those sequences being non-productive. The research as a whole found: A later analysis found that HLA-associated TCR beta chains were more clonally expanded and had lower generation probabilities than equally common non-associated chains. A later analysis associated around 16,000 TCR beta sequences with specific HLA alleles at a false discovery rate of 0.05. A cluster of highly shared sequence variants was judged likely to represent a technical artifact of the sequencing pipeline. Linkage disequilibrium might explain the correlated functional status among segregating V segments, but an unknown experimental factor could not be excluded. The earlier analysis of some 540 of the donors excluded 15 to 20 rarely observed V segments, including chromosome 9 orphons, because counts were too low. Broadly in line with IMGT annotations, most TCR beta V segments showed up in productive rearrangements about 90% or about 30% of the time in an earlier analysis of around 600 of the donors. The study gave a list of some 150 TCR beta chains associated with cytomegalovirus. According to the authors, the approach could potentially be generalized to other disease states and immunological phenotypes. This cohort had only TCR beta chains sequenced, and the lack of alpha or paired-chain data limited which features could be detected. Roughly uniform sequencing depth across donors was assumed in presence/absence analyses, although this assumption may not hold. According to a later analysis, most CMV-associated TCR beta chains appeared to be HLA-restricted, and the HLA associations seemed to be driven largely by CMV exposure. HLA typing was unavailable for some donors at each locus, so association tests used only the typed subset. Several of the top co-occurrence clusters appeared to be linked to parvovirus B19, influenza, CMV and Epstein-Barr virus, according to a later analysis. Cytomegalovirus status was reported to be diagnosed by the classifier with high specificity and sensitivity in both the original and validation cohorts. The only immune exposure information available for the cohort was CMV serostatus. A later analysis found that TCR association rates varied across HLA loci, with DRB1 alleles showing the most associated TCRs and HLA-C alleles the fewest. A further reported finding was that TCR beta sequences accurately predicted the HLA-A and HLA-B alleles for most subjects in the first cohort. V-gene and J-gene trimming of TCR beta chains was associated with a missense DCLRE1C variant in a later genetic analysis, and the association was replicated in an independent cohort. A few of the identified cytomegalovirus-associated TCR beta chains were confirmed in vitro to be specific for cytomegalovirus antigens. A later genetic analysis reported fewer N-insertions in productive TCRs among donors in an Asian-associated ancestry cluster than the roughly 690-donor mean. When HLA alleles, especially DR and DQ, strongly co-occurred, TCR associations were difficult to assign to individual alleles. Most TCR sequences were seen in very few donors, while some public TCRs were found in many individuals. Some IMGT-functional V segments, including TRBV6-2 and TRBV6-3, could not be told apart with the 87-base-pair reads, so those segments were excluded.

A remark on this clone: Its antigen is unknown.

The method was the immunoSEQ multiplex PCR assay. For the multiplex PCR, a mixture combining 60 forward primers for TCR Vbeta segments and 13 reverse primers for TCR Jbeta segments was used. A multiplex PCR assay on genomic DNA amplified the CDR3 region of rearranged TCR beta genes. On the Illumina HiSeq System, the amplified TCR beta libraries were sequenced as 87-base-pair reads. In the original analysis: A later analysis counted some 74 million unique TCR beta chains across the 600 to 850 repertoires, and some 12 million of these chains were shared by at least two donors. Raw reads were error-corrected and collapsed into unique sequences with a nearest-neighbor algorithm that merged closely related sequences to remove PCR and sequencing errors. V, D and J gene segments were assigned by aligning CDR3 sequences to IMGT reference sequences. For a sequence to be retained, a match of at least six nucleotides was required to both a V gene segment and a J gene segment. Rearrangements were classified as productive when the CDR3 lacked stop codons and remained in frame with V and J, and all other rearrangements were classified as non-productive. Following IMGT convention, CDR3 was defined as the stretch from the second conserved V-encoded cysteine to the conserved J-encoded phenylalanine. Sequences without an unambiguous match to a single V gene segment were excluded from the earlier analysis of a few hundred of the donors. An earlier analysis of a few hundred of the donors called V segments functional above 56.7% productive rearrangements and segregating when the between-donor standard deviation exceeded 5%. A statistical classification framework was built for diagnosing cytomegalovirus status from the catalog of TCR beta chain sequences. V and J gene assignment, in a later analysis, came from comparing TCR nucleotide sequences with IMGT/GENE-DB human TR gene sequences. A later analysis assigned CDR3 sequences and most-parsimonious VDJ recombination scenarios with the TCRdist pipeline. In a later analysis, every TCR beta chain was defined by the combination of its CDR3 amino acid sequence and its V-gene family, and reads without a unique V-gene family were dropped. In a later analysis, 550 to 650 highly shared, low-generation-probability nucleotide sequences were removed to address suspected cross-contamination and a sequencing artifact. For each public chain, a later analysis derived a clonal expansion index from normalized ranks of inferred template counts within each repertoire. In a later analysis, generation probabilities were computed using a VDJ recombination model fitted to out-of-frame rearrangements, and the results were checked against IGoR. In a later analysis, TCR-TCR, TCR-HLA and TCR-CMV co-occurrence was scored with hypergeometric tests, and a repertoire-size bias correction was applied to TCR pairs. To estimate false discovery rates, a later analysis permuted the HLA or CMV assignments 20 times. In a later analysis, co-occurring TCRs were grouped using DBSCAN, and TCRdist sequence similarity was added for clustering within HLA-allele-positive subsets. Repertoires with fewer than 30,000 or more than 120,000 public chains, plus five repertoires with anomalous nucleotide sharing, were excluded from co-occurrence clustering. What TCRdb holds here is the immuneACCESS table cut down to in-frame rearrangements. Part of the clones is not present; checked against another copy, under half of the missing clones reflect an unresolved V gene, and the others are unexplained. V, J and clone size were drawn from that table, and D and trimming were deduced from the DNA. The sample's own table lists tens of thousands of clones. Approximately 5.7% of the sample is held by the ten biggest clonotypes.

V loses 3 bases at its end and J loses 4 bases; junction bases beyond the gene matches: 14. Inclusive of the bounding cysteine and phenylalanine, the CDR3 is 18 residues long. CDR3 DNA only is kept here, 54 bases in frame from base 1. For CDR1 and CDR2, the germline V gene lists SGHTA and FQGNSA. The cohort was made up of 666 healthy bone marrow donors. At the time of sampling, all cohort members were nominally healthy, though unrecorded immune exposures were likely present. The donor was CMV seropositive and belonged to the group of 250 to 300 seropositive cohort members. A peripheral blood sample was provided by each donor, and peripheral blood mononuclear cells were used for TCR beta sequencing. The Qiagen DNeasy Blood Extraction Kit was used to extract genomic DNA from the blood cell samples.

This clonotype was obtained from a girl between 10 and 17 years old in good health and CMV-seropositive. Sample: PBMCs. Recombination linked TRBV7-2 to TRBJ2-3, with 9 central nucleotides matching TRBD2. DNA sequence: TGTGCCAGCAGCTTCAGTCAACCGGGACTAGCCTTTGCAGATACGCAGTATTTT. Translated, it reads CASSFSQPGLAFADTQYF.